One sample yielded the 2 T cell receptor beta chains listed below, sequenced in a study of human T cells and chemical hapten exposure. TCRdb used MiXCR to reprocess the RACE reads, holding one entry per CDR3 protein. The profile shows a few hundred thousand distinct CDR3 sequences, under 6.5% of them singletons. Described time point: patch test 2, 6 weeks after DPC sensitization. Treatment in this sample: therapeutic diphenylcyclopropenone sensitization with weekly scalp DPC. The sample consisted of whole blood, taken in connection with sensitization to the hapten diphenylcyclopropenone (DPC). These receptors originate from a woman aged 18-30 years with alopecia areata. Some clones in this sample may be carry-over from other donors' samples.

This clonotype was counted at least ten times. The J gene is TRBJ2-3, the V gene TRBV6-4; D is ambiguous. This CDR3 region has 13 residues. Germline lookup yields CDR1 MRHNA and CDR2 SNTAGT. V shed 3 bases and J shed 1 base, with 5 bases lying between them. The CDR3 nucleotides read TGTGCCAGCAGTGAAGCCCGCACAGATACGCAGTATTTT. Amino acid sequence: CASSEARTDTQYF.

There are a few counts of this clonotype. J is TRBJ2-6 and V is TRBV5-1, with D possibly matching TRBD1 (5 bases). Germline assignment: CDR1 SGHRS and CDR2 YFSETQ. The CDR3 has 18 amino acids. Trimming stripped 1 base from V and 1 base from J, with 15 bases between. The CDR3 loop is CASSLLPDPGSGANVLTF. The CDR3 coding sequence is TGCGCCAGCAGCTTGCTCCCTGACCCAGGGTCTGGGGCCAACGTCCTGACTTTC.